This T cell receptor beta chain was sequenced during a study of glioma-infiltrating T cells after dendritic cell vaccination. The data were produced by immunoSEQ multiplex PCR, yet TCRdb's version contains in-frame clones alone and is incomplete. The top ten clones hold 15% to 17% of a sample with roughly 62,000 clones, 70% to 85% of them seen once. The time point is: after dendritic cell vaccination, including at tumor progression/relapse. Selection required adequate fresh-frozen tumor tissue plus more than two years' survival data. The CDR3 extends over 13 amino acids. Germline CDR1 is LGHNA and CDR2 is YSLEER. V dropped 8 bases and J dropped 2 bases, with 11 bases sitting between them.

The clonotype comes from a human donor with glioblastoma. The rearrangement joins TRBV4-3 to TRBJ2-3; D gene unclear. The material sequenced was blood, taken after dendritic cell vaccination. The CDR3 protein is CASALAHTDTQYF. The CDR3, as DNA: TGCGCCAGCGCTTTGGCCCACACAGATACGCAGTATTTT.